This entry lists 29 T cell receptor beta chains sequenced from one sample in a study of blood T cell repertoires in COVID-19. Profiling relied on immunoSEQ multiplex PCR, and the TCRdb table lists in-frame clones only, not all of them. The sample lists 150,000 or so clones, approximately 87% occurring once. What was sequenced was peripheral blood. The receptors derive from a woman in her 70s with acute or convalescent COVID-19.

The V and J genes are TRBV4-2 and TRBJ2-7; tentatively, D is TRBD2 (6 bases). The germline V and J ends were trimmed by 1 base and 3 bases, with 19 bases remaining between them. This CDR3 region has 17 residues. The V gene's germline CDR1 is LGHNA and CDR2 YNFKEQ. The CDR3 DNA is TGTGCCAGCAGCCAAGGGACTGGGGGGTCCAATTACTACGAGCAGTACTTC. This encodes CASSQGTGGSNYYEQYF.

The chain has TRBV5-6 and TRBJ1-1; D remains ambiguous. Trimming shortened V by 3 bases and J by 4 bases, and 19 bases separated the two germline ends. The CDR3 has 16 amino acids. Germline CDR1 and CDR2: SGHDT and YYEEEE. CDR3 nucleotide sequence: TGTGCCAGCAGCTCAACACTGGACGGGGATCGCACTGAAGCTTTCTTT. It is translated as CASSSTLDGDRTEAFF.

The chain recombines TRBV10-3 with TRBJ1-2, with TRBD1 matching over 7 bases. This CDR3 has 17 amino acids. With 4 bases clipped from V and 2 bases from J, the junction kept 13 bases outside the gene matches. Germline values: CDR1 ENHRY, CDR2 SYGVKD. The CDR3: CAISAVTGTATNYGYTF. CDR3 DNA sequence: TGTGCCATCAGTGCGGTGACAGGGACCGCTACGAACTATGGCTACACCTTC.

J is TRBJ1-6 and V is TRBV27, with TRBD1 matching over 10 bases. V was pared by 5 bases and J by 7 bases, with 2 bases of the junction left unmatched. CDR1 is MNHEY and CDR2 is SMNVEV in the germline V gene (reference sequence). The CDR3 runs 14 residues. The CDR3 loop reads CASSPGQGNSPLHF. The CDR3 nucleotides read TGTGCCAGCAGTCCGGGACAGGGGAATTCACCCCTCCACTTT.

This chain joins TRBV5-5 and TRBJ2-3; tentative D call: TRBD2 (7 bases). Trimming pared 4 bases from V and 1 base from J, leaving 19 bases between. CDR3 size: 17 residues. Germline V lookup: CDR1 SGHKS, CDR2 YYEKEE (reference sequence). In nucleotides, the CDR3 is TGTGCCAGCAGCCCGGGACATCTCGCGGGGGGCACAGATACGCAGTATTTT. Translated: CASSPGHLAGGTDTQYF.

V gene TRBV2 combines with J gene TRBJ2-3, with D hard to call. CDR1 and CDR2 from the germline V gene are SNHLY and FYNNEI. The CDR3 loop spans 13 amino acids. V was cut by 4 bases and J by 0 bases, with 5 bases left in between. CDR3: CASSVRSTDTQYF. In DNA form, the CDR3 reads TGTGCCAGCAGTGTTCGGAGCACAGATACGCAGTATTTT. The full variable domain, its missing parts supplied by reference TRBV2 and TRBJ2-3, is EPEVTQTPSHQVTQMGQEVILRCVPISNHLYFYWYRQILGQKVEFLVSFYNNEISEKSEIFDDQFSVERPDGSNFTLKIRSTKLEDSAMYFCASSVRSTDTQYFGPGTRLTVL.

The CDR3 DNA is TGTGCCAGCAGTTGGGACTATTCGAACACCGGGGAGCTGTTTTTT. It specifies CASSWDYSNTGELFF. The rearrangement uses TRBV5-6 and TRBJ2-2; the match to TRBD2 covers 7 bases. This CDR3 is 15 amino acids long. V was pared by 5 bases and J by 0 bases, with 4 bases of the junction left unmatched. Germline CDR1 and CDR2: SGHDT and YYEEEE. Combining the CDR3 with reference TRBV5-6 and TRBJ2-2 gives the whole variable domain DAGVTQSPTHLIKTRGQQVTLRCSPKSGHDTVSWYQQALGQGPQFIFQYYEEEERQRGNFPDRFSGHQFPNYSSELNVNALLLGDSALYLCASSWDYSNTGELFFGEGSRLTVL.

The V gene is TRBV7-9, the J gene TRBJ1-1, with 7 bases fitting TRBD1. CDR1 is SEHNR and CDR2 is FQNEAQ in the germline V gene (reference sequence). V gave up 3 bases and J gave up 6 bases; unmatched junction bases: 1. There are 12 residues in the CDR3. The CDR3 sequence: CASSFDRAEAFF. CDR3 coding DNA: TGTGCCAGCAGCTTTGACAGGGCTGAAGCTTTCTTT.

This chain uses TRBV15 with TRBJ1-2; TRBD1 matches at 9 bases. The junction had 11 bases not matched to a gene; V was cut back by 2 bases and J by 7 bases. Germline V CDR1 and CDR2: LNHNV, YYDKDF (reference sequence). The CDR3 runs 16 residues. The CDR3 loop reads CATSRPTGGYLSGYTF. The CDR3 DNA reads as TGTGCCACCAGCAGACCGACAGGGGGGTACTTGAGTGGCTACACCTTC.

This clone was detected once. The chain couples TRBV15 to TRBJ1-1; TRBD1 aligns across 8 bases. CDR3 size: 13 residues. V lost 7 bases and J lost 3; bases outside the gene matches: 4. Germline lookup yields CDR1 LNHNV and CDR2 YYDKDF (reference sequence). The CDR3 loop reads CATKDRGYTEAFF. The CDR3 DNA follows: TGTGCCACCAAAGACAGGGGCTACACTGAAGCTTTCTTT.

The rearrangement joins TRBV24-1 to TRBJ1-2; 7 bases map to TRBD1. V trimming: 2 bases; J trimming: 2 bases; junction bases outside the gene matches: 10. CDR3 size: 17 residues. CDR1 and CDR2 from the germline V gene are KGHDR and SFDVKD. The CDR3 coding sequence is TGTGCCACCAGTGATTCCAGGACAGGACCAGAAAACTATGGCTACACCTTC. Protein product: CATSDSRTGPENYGYTF.

The rearrangement links TRBV28 to TRBJ1-2; 7 nucleotides agree with TRBD1. This CDR3 has 14 residues. Germline V gene lookup returns CDR1 MDHEN and CDR2 SYDVKM. V lost 6 bases, J lost 6 bases, and 10 bases stayed unmatched. The CDR3, as DNA: TGTGCCAGCAGGGCAGACAGGGTCGGCAATGGCTACACCTTC. This encodes CASRADRVGNGYTF.

This clone has just a few counts. V is TRBV3-1 (or the pseudogene TRBV3-2) and J is TRBJ1-1; D call uncertain. Trimming left V 1 base short and J 3 bases short, with 6 bases between. The CDR3 contains 13 residues. Per germline, CDR1 LGHDT and CDR2 YNNKEL (reference sequence). The CDR3, as DNA: TGTGCCAGCAGCCAAGGCCGGTACACTGAAGCTTTCTTT. Encoded protein: CASSQGRYTEAFF.

This clone was seen once. This chain connects TRBV5-6 to TRBJ1-1; D is possibly TRBD1 (6 bases). V was trimmed by 3 bases and J by 2 bases, leaving 20 bases between them. CDR3 length: 17 amino acids. CDR1 is SGHDT and CDR2 is YYEEEE in the germline V gene. The CDR3 loop reads CASSSLKGQLRNTEAFF. CDR3 nucleotide sequence: TGTGCCAGCAGCTCACTAAAAGGACAGCTTAGAAACACTGAAGCTTTCTTT.

The CDR3 sequence is CASSLLGWGGKTYEQYF. CDR3 nucleotide sequence: TGTGCCAGCAGCTTGTTAGGATGGGGAGGGAAAACCTACGAGCAGTACTTC. This rearrangement joins TRBV5-8 to TRBJ2-7; 7 bases line up with TRBD2. CDR1 is SGHTS and CDR2 is YDEGEE in the germline V gene. J gave up 2 bases and V 1 base, and 12 bases lay outside the gene matches. The CDR3 loop spans 17 amino acids.

J is TRBJ1-1 and V is TRBV10-3, with D possibly being TRBD1 (6 bases). The germline CDR1 and CDR2 sequences are ENHRY and SYGVKD. The CDR3 has 15 residues. The germline V and J ends were trimmed by 6 bases and 6 bases, with 20 bases remaining between them. This CDR3 is CAIRTGGNGRPEAFF. The CDR3 nucleotides are TGTGCCATCAGGACGGGGGGCAACGGAAGACCTGAAGCTTTCTTT.

To note about this clone: At the DNA level, this CDR3 is encoded by other sequences in the same sample as well. The genes are TRBV6-5 and TRBJ1-1, with D unresolved. The CDR3 runs 13 residues. CDR1 is MNHEY, CDR2 SVGAGI, per germline. The ends were cut back, 6 bases at V and 0 bases at J, with 8 bases in the middle. In DNA, the CDR3 is TGTGCCAGCAGCTTGAGGGTGAACACTGAAGCTTTCTTT. The encoded protein is CASSLRVNTEAFF.

V is TRBV4-1 and J is TRBJ2-1, with 9 bases aligning to TRBD2. The CDR3 sequence is 17 residues long. J gave up 3 bases and V 0 bases, and 6 bases lay outside the gene matches. Germline CDR1 MGHRA, CDR2 YSYEKL. DNA of the CDR3: TGCGCCAGCAGCCAAGATCACGCTAGCGGGAACTACAATGAGCAGTTCTTC. The encoded protein is CASSQDHASGNYNEQFF.

The CDR3 reads CASSLTSGGSGANVLTF. The CDR3 DNA follows: TGTGCCAGCAGCTTAACGTCCGGGGGCTCTGGGGCCAACGTCCTGACTTTC. The chain combines TRBV7-9 with TRBJ2-6; maybe TRBD2 (6 bases). The V end was cut by 2 bases, the J end by 0 bases, with 11 bases between. This CDR3 contains 17 residues. The germline CDR1 and CDR2 sequences are SEHNR and FQNEAQ (reference sequence).

This clone came up a few times. The chain uses TRBV19 and TRBJ1-1; no definite D call. The V gene's germline CDR1 is LNHDA and CDR2 SQIVND (reference sequence). V was shortened by 4 bases and J by 1 base, with 13 bases between the two germline ends. CDR3 length: 15 amino acids. CDR3: CASSNLRVTNTEAFF. The CDR3 bases are TGTGCCAGTAGTAACCTTCGGGTTACGAACACTGAAGCTTTCTTT.

The rearrangement links TRBV6-1 to TRBJ1-5; D gene unclear. Between the trimmed V and J ends, which lost 5 bases and 6 bases, there was a span of 14 bases. CDR3 length: 14 residues. Looked up from germline, CDR1 is MNHNS and CDR2 is SASEGT. CDR3 in amino acids: CASSYPEMSQPQHF. CDR3 in DNA: TGTGCCAGCAGTTATCCCGAGATGAGTCAGCCCCAGCATTTT.

The V call is TRBV6-1, the J call TRBJ1-5; weak D call: TRBD1 (6 bases). CDR1 MNHNS and CDR2 SASEGT come from the germline V gene. This CDR3 region has 18 residues. V was clipped by 3 bases and J by 0 bases, with 18 bases between them. Written as DNA, the CDR3 is TGTGCCAGCAGTGAGTGGCCTGCCAGGGGCGGTAGCAATCAGCCCCAGCATTTT. This gives the protein CASSEWPARGGSNQPQHF.

The chain has TRBV7-3 and TRBJ2-1, with 9 bases identical to TRBD2. This CDR3 is built from 15 residues. Germline trimming cut 6 bases from V and 3 bases from J; bases unmatched to any gene: 6. Germline CDR1 reads SGHTA; CDR2 reads FQGTGA. The CDR3 region is CASSYSGRGYNEQFF. CDR3 DNA sequence: TGTGCCAGCAGTTATAGCGGGAGAGGCTACAATGAGCAGTTCTTC. The full variable domain, with the rest looked up from reference TRBV7-3 and TRBJ2-1, is GAGVSQTPSNKVTEKGKYVELRCDPISGHTALYWYRQSLGQGPEFLIYFQGTGAADDSGLPNDRFFAVRPEGSVSTLKIQRTERGDSAVYLCASSYSGRGYNEQFFGPGTRLTVL.

Notes on this clone: Other nucleotide sequences in the sample specify the same CDR3. The chain recombines TRBV9 with TRBJ2-2; weak D call: TRBD1 (6 bases). Germline values: CDR1 SGDLS, CDR2 YYNGEE. This CDR3 has 16 amino acids. Trimming took 0 bases from V and 2 from J, leaving 11 bases between them. CDR3 DNA: TGTGCCAGCAGCGTAGGCAGGGGAACTAACACCGGGGAGCTGTTTTTT. It yields the protein CASSVGRGTNTGELFF.

This chain joins TRBV6-2 or TRBV6-3 and TRBJ1-2, with D possibly matching TRBD1 (5 bases). The V gene's germline CDR1 is MNHEY and CDR2 SVGEGT. V was trimmed by 2 bases and J by 4 bases, leaving 11 bases between them. The CDR3 is 14 amino acids. The CDR3 loop is CASSYLGAAYGYTF. CDR3 bases: TGTGCCAGCAGTTACCTTGGGGCAGCCTATGGCTACACCTTC.

This chain uses TRBV9 with TRBJ2-2; 8 bases fit TRBD2. The junction had 12 bases not matched to a gene; V was cut back by 4 bases and J by 4 bases. The CDR3 sequence is 17 residues long. Germline loops: CDR1 SGDLS, CDR2 YYNGEE. The CDR3 spells CASSSGTSRAGTGELFF. The CDR3 bases are TGTGCCAGCAGCTCAGGGACTAGTCGGGCGGGCACCGGGGAGCTGTTTTTT.

The chain uses TRBV29-1 and TRBJ1-1; maybe TRBD1 (6 bases). Germline lookup yields CDR1 SQVTM and CDR2 ANQGSEA. The CDR3 has 17 residues. V lost 6 bases and J lost 1, with 24 bases in between. In nucleotides, the CDR3 is TGCAGCGTCCAGAAAGGTCAGGGGAGTAGGGCGAACACTGAAGCTTTCTTT. Translating gives CSVQKGQGSRANTEAFF.

The chain carries TRBV27 and TRBJ1-5, with 8 bases aligning to TRBD1. V dropped 5 bases and J dropped 6; count of bases not matched to a gene: 6. This CDR3 is 14 amino acids long. Germline loops: CDR1 MNHEY, CDR2 SMNVEV (reference sequence). The CDR3 spells CASSKNRGGQPQHF. In nucleotides, the CDR3 is TGTGCCAGCAGTAAGAACAGGGGGGGTCAGCCCCAGCATTTT.

The chain recombines TRBV6-2 or TRBV6-3 with TRBJ2-1; possibly TRBD2 for D (5 bases). With 2 bases removed from V and 3 bases from J, the gap between germline ends came to 20 bases. The CDR3 spans 18 residues. Germline V gene lookup returns CDR1 MNHEY and CDR2 SVGEGT. CDR3 region: CASSYVLINGRDYNEQFF. The CDR3 bases are TGTGCCAGCAGTTACGTTCTCATTAACGGACGGGACTACAATGAGCAGTTCTTC.